Listed below are T cell receptor beta chains from one sample, sequenced in a study of blood T cell repertoires in COVID-19. Using immunoSEQ multiplex PCR, the repertoire was profiled, and TCRdb retains in-frame clones only, with some absent. Altogether approximately 380,000 clones are present, approximately 90% being singletons, with the ten largest covering around 0.94%. The material sequenced was PBMCs or T cells enriched from blood (not recorded which). These receptors were obtained from a woman in her 40s who had been exposed to COVID-19. Both conserved end residues are part of each CDR3. Each record gives: J gene, clone size, D gene, V gene, CDR3 protein, CDR3 DNA. A D gene is named only where the DNA matches it firmly. Clone size appears in some rows only: once, few, many, or a class for an expanded clone.

TRBJ1-5	-	-	TRBV19	CASSPLNQPQHF	TGTGCCAGTAGCCCTTTAAATCAGCCCCAGCATTTT
TRBJ1-6	once	-	TRBV30	CAWSRGTNSPLHF	TGTGCCTGGAGTAGGGGGACTAATTCACCCCTCCACTTT
TRBJ2-7	-	-	TRBV5-5	CASSPQRSSYEQYF	TGTGCCAGCAGCCCCCAGCGGAGCTCCTACGAGCAGTACTTC
TRBJ1-2	-	-	TRBV6-5	CASRSQGLGYGYTF	TGTGCCAGCAGATCGCAGGGATTAGGCTATGGCTACACCTTC
TRBJ1-2	-	TRBD1	TRBV5-5	CASSAGGAKRGYTF	TGTGCCAGCAGCGCAGGGGGCGCAAAGCGTGGCTACACCTTC
TRBJ1-2	-	-	TRBV9	CASSVDHQAYGYTF	TGTGCCAGCAGCGTAGATCACCAGGCCTATGGCTACACCTTC
TRBJ1-1	-	-	TRBV15	CATSGQEDLANTEAFF	TGTGCCACCAGCGGACAAGAGGATCTGGCGAACACTGAAGCTTTCTTT
TRBJ2-5	few	TRBD1	TRBV11-2	CASSEGDRAQETQYF	TGTGCCAGCAGCGAGGGGGACAGGGCACAAGAGACCCAGTACTTC
TRBJ1-2	-	-	TRBV2	CASSVGVYGYTF	TGTGCCAGCAGTGTGGGAGTGTATGGCTACACCTTC
TRBJ1-1	-	-	TRBV18	CASSPPRAEAFF	TGTGCCAGCTCACCACCCAGGGCTGAAGCTTTCTTT
TRBJ1-3	-	-	TRBV24-1	CATSDPTGSGNTIYF	TGTGCCACCAGTGACCCGACAGGATCTGGAAACACCATATATTTT
TRBJ1-2	once	-	TRBV18	CASSPQGENYGYTF	TGTGCCAGCTCACCACAGGGGGAAAACTATGGCTACACCTTC
TRBJ1-4	-	-	TRBV5-1	CASSSTGAYNEKLFF	TGCGCCAGCAGTTCGACAGGAGCTTATAATGAAAAACTGTTTTTT
TRBJ2-5	-	TRBD1	TRBV25-1	CASSRSGTGVIETQYF	TGTGCCAGCAGTCGATCCGGGACAGGGGTCATCGAGACCCAGTACTTC
TRBJ2-1	-	TRBD2	TRBV12-5	CASGRASGTSDYNEQFF	TGTGCTAGTGGCCGAGCGAGCGGGACTAGCGATTACAATGAGCAGTTCTTC
TRBJ1-1	-	-	TRBV27	CASRPGTGNTEAFF	TGTGCCAGCAGGCCAGGGACTGGGAACACTGAAGCTTTCTTT
TRBJ2-1	once	TRBD1	TRBV9	CASSVMGDRAYEQFF	TGTGCCAGCAGCGTAATGGGTGACAGGGCCTATGAGCAGTTCTTC
TRBJ1-6	-	-	TRBV5-1	CASSLVIDRGSPLHF	TGCGCCAGCAGCTTGGTAATCGACCGCGGTTCACCCCTCCACTTT
TRBJ2-3	-	-	TRBV5-8	CASSFMGSLTDTQYF	TGTGCCAGCAGCTTTATGGGCTCGCTCACAGATACGCAGTATTTT
TRBJ1-1	-	-	TRBV10-3	CAISDTGEAFF	TGTGCCATCAGTGATACGGGTGAAGCTTTCTTT
TRBJ2-2	-	TRBD1	TRBV5-5	CASSTGTANTGELFF	TGTGCCAGCAGCACCGGGACAGCTAACACCGGGGAGCTGTTTTTT
TRBJ1-1	-	-	TRBV13	CASSLSDTEAFF	TGTGCCAGCAGCTTATCCGACACTGAAGCTTTCTTT
TRBJ2-3	-	-	TRBV3-1/TRBV3-2	CASSLLDTQYF	TGTGCCAGCAGTCTCCTAGATACGCAGTATTTT
TRBJ1-2	-	-	TRBV6-2/TRBV6-3	CASSSGRWSRGYTF	TGTGCCAGCAGTTCCGGGAGGTGGTCCCGTGGCTACACCTTC
TRBJ2-5	-	-	TRBV5-1	CASSKTGTLQETQYF	TGCGCCAGCAGCAAAACAGGGACGCTCCAAGAGACCCAGTACTTC
TRBJ1-2	-	TRBD1	TRBV11-3	CASSPGQGYGYTF	TGTGCCAGCAGCCCGGGACAGGGCTATGGCTACACCTTC
TRBJ2-7	-	TRBD2	TRBV28	CASSPQLAGAYEQYF	TGTGCCAGCAGCCCTCAACTAGCGGGTGCCTACGAGCAGTACTTC
TRBJ1-2	-	TRBD1	TRBV19	CASRGQEPNYGYTF	TGTGCCAGTAGGGGACAGGAGCCCAACTATGGCTACACCTTC
TRBJ2-7	-	TRBD2	TRBV7-8	CASSTLAGGYEQYF	TGTGCCAGCAGCACTCTAGCGGGAGGGTACGAGCAGTACTTC
TRBJ1-2	-	-	TRBV4-1	CASSQDVCYGYTF	TGCGCCAGCAGCCAAGATGTATGCTATGGCTACACCTTC
TRBJ1-2	-	-	TRBV21-1	CASSFTGPLWGYTF	TGTGCCAGCAGCTTTACAGGGCCTCTATGGGGCTACACCTTC
TRBJ2-3	-	-	TRBV7-6	CASSPPAAGTDTQYF	TGTGCCAGCAGCCCCCCCGCGGCAGGGACAGATACGCAGTATTTT
TRBJ1-2	-	TRBD1	TRBV6-1	CASGDRGGSGYTF	TGTGCCAGCGGTGACAGGGGAGGGTCTGGCTACACCTTC
TRBJ1-6	-	TRBD1	TRBV10-1	CASSDDRVGSPLHF	TGCGCCAGCAGCGACGACAGGGTGGGATCACCCCTCCACTTT
TRBJ2-3	-	TRBD2	TRBV7-2	CASSLGPSGESDTQYF	TGTGCCAGCAGCCTAGGTCCTAGCGGTGAATCAGATACGCAGTATTTT
TRBJ2-1	-	TRBD1	TRBV7-3	CASSWTGAGEQFF	TGTGCCAGCAGCTGGACAGGGGCGGGTGAGCAGTTCTTC
TRBJ2-3	-	-	TRBV5-6	CASSLYPWQDTDTQYF	TGTGCCAGCAGCTTATATCCGTGGCAGGACACAGATACGCAGTATTTT
TRBJ1-2	once	-	TRBV30	CAWSVRQGDGYTF	TGTGCCTGGAGTGTACGCCAGGGTGATGGCTACACCTTC
TRBJ1-3	-	TRBD1	TRBV29-1	CSVEARGQGAQGSGNTIYF	TGCAGCGTTGAAGCCCGCGGACAGGGGGCGCAGGGCTCTGGAAACACCATATATTTT
TRBJ1-1	-	TRBD1	TRBV7-9	CASSPSGTGGVTEAFF	TGTGCCAGCAGCCCTAGTGGGACAGGGGGTGTTACTGAAGCTTTCTTT